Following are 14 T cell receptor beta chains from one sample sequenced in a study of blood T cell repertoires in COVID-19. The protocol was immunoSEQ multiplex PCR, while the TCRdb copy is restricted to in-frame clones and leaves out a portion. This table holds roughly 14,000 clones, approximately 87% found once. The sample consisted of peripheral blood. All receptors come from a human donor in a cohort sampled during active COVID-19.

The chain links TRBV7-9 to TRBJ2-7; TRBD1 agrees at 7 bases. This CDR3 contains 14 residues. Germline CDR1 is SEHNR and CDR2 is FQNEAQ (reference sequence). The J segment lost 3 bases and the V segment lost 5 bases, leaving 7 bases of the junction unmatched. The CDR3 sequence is CASSVTGPFYEQYF. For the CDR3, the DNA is TGTGCCAGCAGCGTGACAGGGCCTTTCTACGAGCAGTACTTC. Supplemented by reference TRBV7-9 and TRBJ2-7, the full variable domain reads DTGVSQNPRHKITKRGQNVTFRCDPISEHNRLYWYRQTLGQGPEFLTYFQNEAQLEKSRLLSDRFSAERPKGSFSTLEIQRTEQGDSAMYLCASSVTGPFYEQYFGPGTRLTVT.

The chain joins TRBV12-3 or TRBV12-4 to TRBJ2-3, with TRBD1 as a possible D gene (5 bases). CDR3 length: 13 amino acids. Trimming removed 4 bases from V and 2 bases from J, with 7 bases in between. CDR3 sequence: CASSWGNTDTQYF. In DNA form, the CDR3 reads TGTGCCAGCAGTTGGGGCAACACAGATACGCAGTATTTT.

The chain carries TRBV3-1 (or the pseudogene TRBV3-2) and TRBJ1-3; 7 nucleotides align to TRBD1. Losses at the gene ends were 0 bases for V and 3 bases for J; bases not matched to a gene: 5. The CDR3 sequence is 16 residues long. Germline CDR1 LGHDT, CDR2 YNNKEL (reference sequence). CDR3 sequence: CASSQEGRGLGNTIYF. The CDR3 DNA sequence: TGTGCCAGCAGCCAAGAGGGTAGGGGGCTTGGAAACACCATATATTTT.

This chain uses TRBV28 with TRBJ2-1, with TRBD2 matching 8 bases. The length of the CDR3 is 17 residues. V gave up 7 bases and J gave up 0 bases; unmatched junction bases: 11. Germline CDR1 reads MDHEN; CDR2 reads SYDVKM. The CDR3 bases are TGTGCCAGCACCCTCTGGGTAGCGGGGCGCTCCTACAATGAGCAGTTCTTC. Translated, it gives CASTLWVAGRSYNEQFF.

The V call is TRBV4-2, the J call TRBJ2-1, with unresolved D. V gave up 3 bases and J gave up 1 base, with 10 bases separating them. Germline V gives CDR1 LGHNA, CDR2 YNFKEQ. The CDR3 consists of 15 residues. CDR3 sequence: CASSHQTESYNEQFF. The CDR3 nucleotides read TGTGCCAGCAGCCATCAGACTGAGTCCTACAATGAGCAGTTCTTC.

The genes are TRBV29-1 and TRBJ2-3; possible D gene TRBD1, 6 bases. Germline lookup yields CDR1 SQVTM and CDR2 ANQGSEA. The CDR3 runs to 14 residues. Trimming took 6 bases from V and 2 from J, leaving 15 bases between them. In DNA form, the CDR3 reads TGCAGCGTCGGCCCGGGACAAGTCACAGATACGCAGTATTTT. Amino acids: CSVGPGQVTDTQYF.

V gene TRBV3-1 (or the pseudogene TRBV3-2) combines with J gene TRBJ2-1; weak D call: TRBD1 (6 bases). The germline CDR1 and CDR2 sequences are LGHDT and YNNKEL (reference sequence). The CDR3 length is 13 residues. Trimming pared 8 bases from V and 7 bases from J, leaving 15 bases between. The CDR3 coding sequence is TGTGCCAGCCAGATGGGGGCGAATAATGAGCAGTTCTTC. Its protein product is CASQMGANNEQFF.

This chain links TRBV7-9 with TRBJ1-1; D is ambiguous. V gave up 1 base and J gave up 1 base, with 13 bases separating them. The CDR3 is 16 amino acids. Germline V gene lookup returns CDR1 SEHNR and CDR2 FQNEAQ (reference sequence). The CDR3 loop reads CASSLVAEEWNTEAFF. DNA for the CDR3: TGTGCCAGCAGCTTAGTAGCAGAGGAATGGAACACTGAAGCTTTCTTT.

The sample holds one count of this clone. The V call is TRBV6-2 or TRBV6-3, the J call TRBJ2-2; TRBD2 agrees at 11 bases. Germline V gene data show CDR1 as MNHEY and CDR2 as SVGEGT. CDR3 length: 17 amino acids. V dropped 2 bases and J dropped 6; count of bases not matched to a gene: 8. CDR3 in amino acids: CASSYHGLAGLSGELFF. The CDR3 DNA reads TGTGCCAGCAGTTACCACGGACTAGCGGGTTTATCCGGGGAGCTGTTTTTT.

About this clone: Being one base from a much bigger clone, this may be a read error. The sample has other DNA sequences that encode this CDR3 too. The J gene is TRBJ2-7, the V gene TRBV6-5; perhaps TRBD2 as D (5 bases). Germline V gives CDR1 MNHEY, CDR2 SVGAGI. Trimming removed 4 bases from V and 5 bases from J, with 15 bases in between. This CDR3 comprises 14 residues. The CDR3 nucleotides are TGTGCCAGCAGTTTCGGACTTCCTGGCGACGAGCAGTACTTC. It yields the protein CASSFGLPGDEQYF.

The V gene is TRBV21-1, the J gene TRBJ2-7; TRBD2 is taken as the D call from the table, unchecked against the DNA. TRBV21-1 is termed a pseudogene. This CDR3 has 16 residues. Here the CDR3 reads CASTLSTSGRANEQYF. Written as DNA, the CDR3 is TGTGCCAGCACCCTTTCTACTAGCGGGAGGGCCAACGAGCAGTACTTC.

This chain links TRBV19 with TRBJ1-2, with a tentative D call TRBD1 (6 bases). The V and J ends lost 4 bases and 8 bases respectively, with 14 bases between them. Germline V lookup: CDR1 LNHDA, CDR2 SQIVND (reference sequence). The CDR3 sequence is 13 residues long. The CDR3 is CASSRQQGLGYTF. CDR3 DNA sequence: TGTGCCAGTAGTAGGCAACAGGGATTGGGCTACACCTTC. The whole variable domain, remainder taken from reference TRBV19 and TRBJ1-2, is DGGITQSPKYLFRKEGQNVTLSCEQNLNHDAMYWYRQDPGQGLRLIYYSQIVNDFQKGDIAEGYSVSREKKESFPLTVTSAQKNPTAFYLCASSRQQGLGYTFGSGTRLTVV.

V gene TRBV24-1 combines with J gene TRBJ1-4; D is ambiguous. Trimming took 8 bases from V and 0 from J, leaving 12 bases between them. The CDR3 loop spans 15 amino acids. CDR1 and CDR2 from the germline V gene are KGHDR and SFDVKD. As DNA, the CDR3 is TGTGCCACCACGGAGCCGGTTGCAACTAATGAAAAACTGTTTTTT. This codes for CATTEPVATNEKLFF.

CDR3 nucleotide sequence: TGTGCCAGCAGCGAGGACAGGGGCGGCTACACCTTC. Protein sequence: CASSEDRGGYTF. The chain recombines TRBV7-8 with TRBJ1-2; the match to TRBD1 covers 9 bases. The trim removed 5 bases at V and 8 bases at J, leaving 3 bases unmatched. The CDR3 is 12 residues long. In germline, CDR1 is SGHVS, CDR2 FQNEAQ. The full variable domain, completed using reference TRBV7-8 and TRBJ1-2, is GAGVSQSPRYKVAKRGQDVALRCDPISGHVSLFWYQQALGQGPEFLTYFQNEAQLDKSGLPSDRFFAERPEGSVSTLKIQRTQQEDSAVYLCASSEDRGGYTFGSGTRLTVV.